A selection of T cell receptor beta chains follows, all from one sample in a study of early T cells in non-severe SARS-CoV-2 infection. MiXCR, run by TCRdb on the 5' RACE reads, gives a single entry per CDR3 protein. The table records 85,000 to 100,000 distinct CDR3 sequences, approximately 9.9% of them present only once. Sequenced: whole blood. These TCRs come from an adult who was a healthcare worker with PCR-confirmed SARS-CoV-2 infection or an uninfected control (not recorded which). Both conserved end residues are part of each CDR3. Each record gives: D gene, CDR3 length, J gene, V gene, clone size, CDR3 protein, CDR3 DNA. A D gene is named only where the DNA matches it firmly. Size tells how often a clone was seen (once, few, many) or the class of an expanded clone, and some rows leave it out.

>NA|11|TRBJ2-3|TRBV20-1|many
CSAHSTDTQYF
TGCAGTGCTCATAGTACAGATACGCAGTATTTT
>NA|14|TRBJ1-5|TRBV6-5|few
CASSPHPRNQPQHF
TGTGCCAGCAGCCCCCACCCTCGGAATCAGCCCCAGCATTTT
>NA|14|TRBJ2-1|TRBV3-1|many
CASSQVLGAEEQFF
TGTGCCAGCAGCCAAGTATTGGGGGCTGAAGAGCAGTTCTTC
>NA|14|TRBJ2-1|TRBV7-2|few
CASSLAASYNEQFF
TGTGCCAGCAGCTTAGCGGCAAGTTACAATGAGCAGTTCTTC
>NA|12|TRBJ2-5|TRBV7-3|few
CASSLNGETQYF
TGTGCCAGCAGCTTAAATGGAGAGACCCAGTACTTC
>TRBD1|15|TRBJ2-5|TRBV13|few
CASSPRTGLLETQYF
TGTGCCAGCAGCCCCCGGACAGGGCTCTTAGAGACCCAGTACTTC
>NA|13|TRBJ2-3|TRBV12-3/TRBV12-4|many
CASRGTWRGTQYF
TGTGCCAGTCGGGGGACCTGGCGGGGTACGCAGTATTTT
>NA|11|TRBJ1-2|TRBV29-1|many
CSVEGADGYTF
TGCAGCGTTGAGGGGGCGGATGGCTACACCTTC
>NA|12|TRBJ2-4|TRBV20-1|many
CSARGSLNIQYF
TGCAGTGCTAGGGGCAGCCTAAACATTCAGTACTTC
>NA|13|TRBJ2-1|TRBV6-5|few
CASSYGRYNEQFF
TGTGCCAGCAGTTACGGGCGTTACAATGAGCAGTTCTTC
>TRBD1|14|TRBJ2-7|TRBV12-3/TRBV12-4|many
CASSPRSTGHEQYF
TGTGCCAGCAGTCCGCGCTCGACAGGGCACGAGCAGTACTTC
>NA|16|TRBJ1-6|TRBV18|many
CASSPPIGESVSPLHF
TGTGCCAGCTCACCACCGATAGGGGAAAGTGTTTCACCCCTCCACTTT
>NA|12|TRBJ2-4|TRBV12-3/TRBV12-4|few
CASSIRDGIQYF
TGTGCCAGCAGTATCAGGGACGGCATTCAGTACTTC
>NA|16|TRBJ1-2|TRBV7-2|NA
CASSLNRVVPNYGYTF
TGTGCCAGCAGCTTAAACAGGGTGGTACCTAACTATGGCTACACCTTC
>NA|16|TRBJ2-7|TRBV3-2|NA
CASSRLTSGSSYEQYF
TGTGCCAGCAGCCGTTTAACTAGCGGGAGCTCCTACGAGCAGTACTTC
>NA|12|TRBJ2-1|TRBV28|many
CASSLRWNEQFF
TGTGCCAGCAGTTTAAGGTGGAATGAGCAGTTCTTC
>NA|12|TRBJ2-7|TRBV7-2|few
CASSLALYEQYF
TGTGCCAGCAGCTTAGCTCTCTACGAGCAGTACTTC
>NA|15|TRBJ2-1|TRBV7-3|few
CASSLTPTSYNEQFF
TGTGCCAGCAGCTTGACACCTACCTCCTACAATGAGCAGTTCTTC
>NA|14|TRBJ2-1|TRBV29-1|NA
CSDITPLSYNEQFF
TGCAGCGATATTACGCCCCTCTCCTACAATGAGCAGTTCTTC
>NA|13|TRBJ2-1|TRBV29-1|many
CSCWATSYNEQFF
TGCAGCTGTTGGGCAACTAGTTACAATGAGCAGTTCTTC
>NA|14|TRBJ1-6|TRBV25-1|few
CASSIGDKDSPLHF
TGTGCCAGCAGCATTGGGGACAAGGATTCACCCCTCCACTTT
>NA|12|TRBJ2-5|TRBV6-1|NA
CASNEWGETQYF
TGTGCCAGCAATGAATGGGGAGAGACCCAGTACTTC
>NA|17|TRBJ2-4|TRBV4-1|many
CASSHFVPGIAKNIQYF
TGCGCCAGCAGCCACTTTGTGCCAGGGATCGCCAAAAACATTCAGTACTTC
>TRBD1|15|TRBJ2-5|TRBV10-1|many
CASSESGQPQETQYF
TGCGCCAGCAGTGAGTCGGGACAGCCTCAAGAGACCCAGTACTTC
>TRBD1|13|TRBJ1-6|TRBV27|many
CASSQHRGSPLHF
TGTGCCAGCAGTCAACACAGGGGTTCACCCCTCCACTTT
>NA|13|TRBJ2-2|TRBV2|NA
CASSEYDTGELFF
TGTGCCAGCAGTGAATATGACACCGGGGAGCTGTTTTTT
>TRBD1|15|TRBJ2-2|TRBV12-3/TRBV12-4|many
CASYPGTGNTGELFF
TGTGCCAGCTACCCCGGGACAGGCAACACCGGGGAGCTGTTTTTT
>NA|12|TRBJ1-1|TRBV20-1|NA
CSARARRAEAFF
TGCAGTGCTAGGGCGCGGAGGGCAGAAGCTTTCTTT
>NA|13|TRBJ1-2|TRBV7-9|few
CASSLEFPYGYTF
TGTGCCAGCAGCTTAGAGTTTCCTTACGGCTACACCTTC
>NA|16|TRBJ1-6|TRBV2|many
CASRTSGGSYNSPLHF
TGTGCCAGCAGGACGTCGGGGGGCTCCTATAATTCACCCCTCCACTTT
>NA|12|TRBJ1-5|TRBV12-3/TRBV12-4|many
CATALSNQPQHF
TGTGCCACCGCACTTAGCAATCAGCCCCAGCATTTT
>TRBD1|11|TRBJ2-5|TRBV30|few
CASDRVETQYF
TGTGCCTCAGACAGGGTAGAGACCCAGTACTTC
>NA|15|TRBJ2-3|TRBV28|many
CASIGPLGSTDTQYF
TGTGCCAGCATAGGGCCTCTAGGGTCCACAGATACGCAGTATTTT
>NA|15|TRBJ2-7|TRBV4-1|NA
CASRFLRGSSYEQYF
TGCGCCAGCAGATTCCTGAGGGGGAGCTCCTACGAGCAGTACTTC
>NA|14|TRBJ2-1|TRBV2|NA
CASSVGVSYNEQFF
TGTGCCAGCAGTGTGGGGGTTTCCTACAATGAGCAGTTCTTC
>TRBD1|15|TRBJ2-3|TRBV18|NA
CASSLGTGSPDTQYF
TGTGCCAGCTCCCTTGGGACAGGGAGCCCAGATACGCAGTATTTT
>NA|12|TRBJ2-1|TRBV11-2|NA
CASMLDDNEQFF
TGTGCCAGCATGTTAGATGACAATGAGCAGTTCTTC
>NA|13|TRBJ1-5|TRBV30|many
CAWDQGSGQPQHF
TGTGCCTGGGACCAGGGCAGTGGACAGCCCCAGCATTTT
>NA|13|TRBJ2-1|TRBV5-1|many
CASSEGLTNEQFF
TGCGCCAGCAGCGAGGGACTCACCAATGAGCAGTTCTTC
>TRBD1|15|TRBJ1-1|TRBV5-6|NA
CASSLTLGGTGEAFF
TGTGCCAGCAGCTTGACGCTGGGGGGGACAGGTGAAGCTTTCTTT
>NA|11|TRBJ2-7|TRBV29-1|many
CSVRSKYEQYF
TGCAGCGTGCGGAGTAAGTACGAGCAGTACTTC
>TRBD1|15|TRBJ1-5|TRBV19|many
CASSIQGDSNQPQHF
TGTGCCAGTAGTATCCAGGGGGATAGCAATCAGCCCCAGCATTTT
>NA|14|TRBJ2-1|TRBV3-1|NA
CASRPGTVYNEQFF
TGTGCCAGCAGACCCGGGACGGTATACAATGAGCAGTTCTTC
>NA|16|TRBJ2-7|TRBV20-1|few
CSARDLGGRLAYEQYF
TGCAGTGCTAGAGATCTGGGGGGCCGGCTAGCCTACGAGCAGTACTTC
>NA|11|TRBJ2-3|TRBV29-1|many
CSVKNTDTQYF
TGCAGCGTCAAGAACACAGATACGCAGTATTTT
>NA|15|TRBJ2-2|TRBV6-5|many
CASSYAQQGVGELFF
TGTGCCAGCAGTTACGCTCAACAGGGTGTCGGGGAGCTGTTTTTT
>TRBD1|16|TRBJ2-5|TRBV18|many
CASSPLATGVQETQYF
TGTGCCAGCTCACCACTAGCCACAGGGGTCCAAGAGACCCAGTACTTC
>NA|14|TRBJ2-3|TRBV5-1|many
CASSPWSPTDTQYF
TGCGCCAGCAGCCCCTGGAGTCCCACAGATACGCAGTATTTT
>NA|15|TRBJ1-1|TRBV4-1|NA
CASSQVRGMNTEAFF
TGCGCCAGCAGCCAAGTCAGGGGAATGAACACTGAAGCTTTCTTT
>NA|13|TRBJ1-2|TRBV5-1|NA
CASSLGQSYGYTF
TGCGCCAGCAGCTTGGGACAGTCCTATGGCTACACCTTC
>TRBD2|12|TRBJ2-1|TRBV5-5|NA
CASSGGLDEQFF
TGTGCCAGCAGCGGGGGACTAGATGAGCAGTTCTTC
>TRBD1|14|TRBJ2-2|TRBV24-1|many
CATSDSDRVGELFF
TGTGCCACCAGTGACTCTGACAGGGTCGGGGAGCTGTTTTTT
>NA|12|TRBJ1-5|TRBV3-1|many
CASSHSHQPQHF
TGTGCCAGCAGCCATTCGCATCAGCCCCAGCATTTT
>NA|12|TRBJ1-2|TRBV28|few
CASKRALMGYTF
TGTGCCAGCAAACGGGCCCTTATGGGCTACACCTTC